A selection of T cell receptor beta chains follows, all from one sample in a study of cytomegalovirus exposure and HLA in healthy donors. Clones were sequenced by immunoSEQ multiplex PCR, and TCRdb holds only the in-frame ones, with some missing. The sample comprises 150,000 to 200,000 clones, roughly 80% of which are singletons, and roughly 1.5% rests with the top ten. Sequencing was done on a sample of PBMCs. The receptors stem from a woman under 30 in good health and CMV-seronegative. Each CDR3 is given with its conserved first and last residue. The D gene is left open where the match is weak. Not every row has a clone size; where given, it reads once, few, many or a size class.

J: TRBJ2-3; D: .; size: few; V: TRBV15; CDR3: CATSRAGGAGTDTQYF; DNA: TGTGCCACCAGCAGAGCCGGGGGTGCGGGCACAGATACGCAGTATTTT
J: TRBJ2-7; D: TRBD1; size: few; V: TRBV29-1; CDR3: CSVCPTGTYEQYF; DNA: TGCAGCGTTTGTCCGACAGGGACCTACGAGCAGTACTTC
J: TRBJ1-3; D: .; size: .; V: TRBV6-5; CDR3: CASSFTGSSGNTIYF; DNA: TGTGCCAGCAGTTTTACAGGGAGCTCTGGAAACACCATATATTTT
J: TRBJ1-1; D: TRBD1; size: .; V: TRBV7-2; CDR3: CASSQQPGQGPNTEAFF; DNA: TGTGCCAGCAGCCAACAACCGGGACAGGGGCCGAACACTGAAGCTTTCTTT
J: TRBJ2-1; D: TRBD2; size: .; V: TRBV28; CDR3: CASSATAGFNNEQFF; DNA: TGTGCCAGCAGTGCCACAGCGGGGTTCAACAATGAGCAGTTCTTC
J: TRBJ2-1; D: .; size: .; V: TRBV11-2; CDR3: CASSLARGPYNEQFF; DNA: TGTGCCAGCAGCTTAGCCAGGGGTCCCTACAATGAGCAGTTCTTC
J: TRBJ2-1; D: TRBD2; size: .; V: TRBV27; CDR3: CASIGVRASGYNEQFF; DNA: TGTGCCAGCATCGGAGTAAGGGCTAGCGGCTACAATGAGCAGTTCTTC
J: TRBJ2-7; D: .; size: .; V: TRBV4-3; CDR3: CASSQDVEHYEQYF; DNA: TGCGCCAGCAGCCAAGATGTTGAACACTACGAGCAGTACTTC
J: TRBJ2-1; D: .; size: .; V: TRBV11-2; CDR3: CASSLGEYPYNEQFF; DNA: TGTGCCAGCAGTCTTGGAGAGTACCCCTACAATGAGCAGTTCTTC
J: TRBJ2-5; D: .; size: .; V: TRBV18; CDR3: CASSPTERQETQYF; DNA: TGTGCCAGCTCACCTACGGAGAGGCAAGAGACCCAGTACTTC
J: TRBJ2-1; D: TRBD2; size: .; V: TRBV9; CDR3: CASSEGTSGKYNEQFF; DNA: TGTGCCAGCAGCGAGGGGACTAGCGGGAAGTACAATGAGCAGTTCTTC
J: TRBJ2-5; D: .; size: .; V: TRBV29-1; CDR3: CSVELPFNQETQYF; DNA: TGCAGCGTTGAGCTACCCTTTAACCAAGAGACCCAGTACTTC
J: TRBJ1-5; D: .; size: .; V: TRBV7-9; CDR3: CASSVGQGNQPQHF; DNA: TGTGCCAGCAGCGTTGGACAAGGCAATCAGCCCCAGCATTTT
J: TRBJ2-1; D: TRBD2; size: .; V: TRBV12-5; CDR3: CASGFSGRASNEQFF; DNA: TGTGCTAGTGGTTTTAGCGGGAGGGCCAGCAATGAGCAGTTCTTC
J: TRBJ1-5; D: .; size: few; V: TRBV2; CDR3: CASGRGGGQPQHF; DNA: TGTGCCAGCGGGAGGGGGGGTGGTCAGCCCCAGCATTTT
J: TRBJ2-3; D: .; size: .; V: TRBV7-2; CDR3: CASSPYRDNTDTQYF; DNA: TGTGCCAGCAGCCCCTATAGGGACAACACAGATACGCAGTATTTT
J: TRBJ1-6; D: TRBD1; size: .; V: TRBV13; CDR3: CASSQGQGGNSPLHF; DNA: TGTGCCAGCAGCCAGGGACAGGGCGGTAATTCACCCCTCCACTTT
J: TRBJ2-3; D: .; size: .; V: TRBV7-6; CDR3: CASSFPTREADTQYF; DNA: TGTGCCAGCAGCTTCCCGACTAGAGAAGCAGATACGCAGTATTTT
J: TRBJ2-3; D: .; size: .; V: TRBV19; CDR3: CASSIKPPGFSDTQYF; DNA: TGTGCCAGTAGTATTAAGCCGCCAGGTTTCTCAGATACGCAGTATTTT
J: TRBJ2-3; D: .; size: few; V: TRBV4-3; CDR3: CASSPERGLNTDTQYF; DNA: TGCGCCAGCAGTCCTGAACGGGGACTGAACACAGATACGCAGTATTTT
J: TRBJ1-5; D: .; size: .; V: TRBV14; CDR3: CASSRDTALNSNQPQHF; DNA: TGTGCCAGCAGCCGGGACACAGCCCTAAATAGCAATCAGCCCCAGCATTTT
J: TRBJ2-3; D: TRBD1; size: .; V: TRBV11-2; CDR3: CASSLEGQGTDTQYF; DNA: TGTGCCAGCAGCTTAGAGGGACAGGGCACAGATACGCAGTATTTT
J: TRBJ2-3; D: .; size: once; V: TRBV28; CDR3: CASSLLHREDTQYF; DNA: TGTGCCAGCAGTTTACTACACAGGGAGGATACGCAGTATTTT
J: TRBJ1-2; D: .; size: .; V: TRBV19; CDR3: CASSMGRNYGYTF; DNA: TGTGCCAGTAGTATGGGGCGCAACTATGGCTACACCTTC
J: TRBJ2-7; D: TRBD1; size: .; V: TRBV4-2; CDR3: CASSHGQVGSPYEQYF; DNA: TGTGCCAGCAGCCACGGACAGGTGGGGAGCCCCTACGAGCAGTACTTC
J: TRBJ2-1; D: TRBD2; size: .; V: TRBV4-3; CDR3: CASSQDSGSSYNEQFF; DNA: TGCGCCAGCAGCCAAGATAGCGGGAGCTCCTACAATGAGCAGTTCTTC
J: TRBJ2-7; D: TRBD1; size: .; V: TRBV29-1; CDR3: CSVVDRDTYEQYF; DNA: TGCAGCGTTGTGGACAGGGACACCTACGAGCAGTACTTC
J: TRBJ2-5; D: TRBD2; size: once; V: TRBV5-5; CDR3: CASSRAGAASKETQYF; DNA: TGTGCCAGCAGCCGAGCGGGGGCAGCTAGTAAAGAGACCCAGTACTTC
J: TRBJ2-3; D: TRBD2; size: .; V: TRBV29-1; CDR3: CSARGGLAGGKTQYF; DNA: TGCAGCGCGCGCGGCGGGCTAGCGGGAGGGAAAACGCAGTATTTT
J: TRBJ2-2; D: .; size: .; V: TRBV5-1; CDR3: CASSLNYREELFF; DNA: TGCGCCAGCAGCTTGAACTACAGGGAGGAGCTGTTTTTT
J: TRBJ2-5; D: .; size: .; V: TRBV5-4; CDR3: CASSRTGGGLQETQYF; DNA: TGTGCCAGCAGTCGGACAGGCGGGGGGTTACAAGAGACCCAGTACTTC
J: TRBJ2-3; D: TRBD1; size: .; V: TRBV7-9; CDR3: CASTHLVRDSSTDTQYF; DNA: TGTGCCAGCACCCACCTCGTCCGGGACAGTAGCACAGATACGCAGTATTTT
J: TRBJ1-4; D: TRBD1; size: .; V: TRBV11-2; CDR3: CATSGFGQGLGNEKLFF; DNA: TGTGCCACCTCAGGATTTGGACAGGGTTTGGGTAATGAAAAACTGTTTTTT
J: TRBJ2-3; D: .; size: .; V: TRBV28; CDR3: CASSLPHTTDTQYF; DNA: TGTGCCAGCAGTTTACCCCACACCACAGATACGCAGTATTTT
J: TRBJ1-2; D: TRBD1; size: .; V: TRBV6-5; CDR3: CASRRQGAHYYGYTF; DNA: TGTGCCAGCAGGAGACAGGGGGCCCATTACTATGGCTACACCTTC
J: TRBJ1-2; D: .; size: many; V: TRBV6-5; CDR3: CASTPYDMGGNGYTF; DNA: TGTGCCAGCACACCGTATGATATGGGGGGAAATGGCTACACCTTC
J: TRBJ1-1; D: .; size: .; V: TRBV14; CDR3: CASSQDRRVDPMNTEAFF; DNA: TGTGCCAGCAGCCAAGATCGCAGGGTAGATCCGATGAACACTGAAGCTTTCTTT
J: TRBJ2-7; D: TRBD2; size: .; V: TRBV28; CDR3: CASSLSPSGAESYEQYF; DNA: TGTGCCAGCAGTTTATCCCCTAGCGGGGCCGAATCCTACGAGCAGTACTTC
J: TRBJ1-1; D: .; size: .; V: TRBV11-3; CDR3: CASSLDHWASQF; DNA: TGTGCCAGCAGCTTAGATCATTGGGCTTCTCAATTT
J: TRBJ2-7; D: .; size: .; V: TRBV21-1; CDR3: CASSAPSRVTGTGGSYEQYF; DNA: TGTGCCAGCAGCGCACCGAGCCGTGTGACCGGGACAGGAGGAAGCTACGAGCAGTACTTC
J: TRBJ2-7; D: TRBD2; size: .; V: TRBV4-2; CDR3: CASSQEREGCEQYF; DNA: TGTGCCAGCAGCCAAGAACGGGAGGGCTGCGAGCAGTACTTC
J: TRBJ2-3; D: TRBD2; size: .; V: TRBV5-6; CDR3: CASSLETSGSSDTQYF; DNA: TGTGCCAGCAGCTTGGAGACTAGCGGGAGCTCCGATACGCAGTATTTT